In this sample, the clone carrying this TCR beta chain turned up a few times. The data were taken from a study of OX40 agonist ivuxolimab in advanced cancers. As for the study in general: Ivuxolimab is an agonistic anti-OX40 (CD134) antibody, and patients were treated with it. Therapy given before enrollment (anti-PD-1, anti-PD-L1 or anti-CTLA-4) was allowed, and around 44% had some. Partial responses, seen in three patients, involved one hepatocellular carcinoma and two cutaneous melanomas.

Produced via immunoSEQ multiplex PCR; TCRdb's table is partial and in-frame only. The table includes 7,000 or so clones, 65% to 75% detected once. The sequence came from an adult with an advanced solid tumor such as melanoma, head and neck, liver or kidney cancer. The sample consisted of CD4+ or CD8+ T cells sorted from blood, taken in a trial of the OX40 agonist ivuxolimab.

This CDR3 reads CASSLEDRSYEQYF. The CDR3 coding sequence is TGTGCCAGCAGCCTGGAGGACAGGTCCTACGAGCAGTACTTC. The J gene is TRBJ2-7, the V gene TRBV2; TRBD1 aligns across 7 bases. The CDR3 sequence is 14 residues long. Losses at the gene ends were 6 bases for V and 1 base for J; bases not matched to a gene: 6. Germline CDR1 is SNHLY and CDR2 is FYNNEI.